Shown below are 21 T cell receptor beta chains from a single sample sequenced in a study of blood T cells in healthy people across ages. Together with a sample-barcoded 5' primer, a J-beta primer mix was included in a second PCR lasting about 6 to 11 cycles. TCRdb re-called the 5' RACE reads through MiXCR, storing one row per CDR3 protein. The data contain approximately 1.5 million distinct CDR3 sequences, around 40% of them seen just once; the ten biggest clones take up around 4%. Source material: blood. All receptors derive from a woman aged 18-35 years in good health.

The chain recombines TRBV5-1 with TRBJ1-2; D not certain. The CDR3 has 13 residues. V was shortened by 0 bases and J by 8 bases, with 11 bases between the two germline ends. The germline V gene has CDR1 SGHRS and CDR2 YFSETQ. This chain's CDR3 is CASSLANREGYTF. The CDR3 DNA sequence: TGCGCCAGCAGCTTGGCCAATAGGGAGGGCTACACCTTC.

This clonotype turned up a few times. The chain is built from TRBV7-6 and TRBJ1-2, with a tentative D call TRBD1 (6 bases). Per germline, CDR1 SGHVS and CDR2 FNYEAQ. This CDR3 contains 13 residues. The V end was cut by 6 bases, the J end by 6 bases, with 14 bases between. CDR3 DNA sequence: TGTGCCAGCAGGCAAAGGGGGATGGATGGCTACACCTTC. Protein sequence: CASRQRGMDGYTF.

This clonotype has only a few counts. The CDR3 DNA follows: TGTGCCAGCAGCCGCCTAGCGGGAATTGGAGAGACCCAGTACTTC. Translated, it gives CASSRLAGIGETQYF. The rearrangement links TRBV7-2 to TRBJ2-4; 9 nucleotides line up with TRBD2. The assigned J gene may be wrong: the sequence end matches TRBJ2-5 better. The length of the CDR3 is 15 residues. Germline V gene data show CDR1 as SGHTA and CDR2 as FQGNSA.

This clonotype showed up just a few times. The V call is TRBV11-2, the J call TRBJ1-6, with D uncertain. Trimming pared 1 base from V and 8 bases from J, leaving 9 bases between. CDR1 and CDR2 (germline): SGHAT, FQNNGV. There are 14 residues in the CDR3. The CDR3 loop is CASSLGVYDSPLHF. CDR3 coding DNA: TGTGCCAGCAGCTTAGGGGTTTATGATTCACCCCTCCACTTT.

This clonotype was found a few times. V is TRBV6-2 or TRBV6-3 and J is TRBJ2-7; 10 bases align to TRBD2. CDR3 size: 15 residues. After removal of 3 bases from V and 3 bases from J, the junction contained 5 bases not matched to a gene. Per the germline V gene, CDR1 is MNHEY and CDR2 is SVGEGT. CDR3 amino acids: CASSYHGTSVYEQYF. CDR3 nucleotides: TGTGCCAGCAGTTATCACGGGACTAGCGTCTACGAGCAGTACTTC.

The chain recombines TRBV7-2 with TRBJ1-5, with D unclear. The length of the CDR3 is 15 residues. The ends were cut back, 1 base at V and 2 bases at J, with 9 bases in the middle. The germline CDR1 and CDR2 sequences are SGHTA and FQGNSA. In DNA, the CDR3 is TGTGCCAGCAGCTTAGATTCCCGGCGCAATCAGCCCCAGCATTTT. Translating it yields CASSLDSRRNQPQHF.

This clonotype was seen more than once but under ten times. CDR3 in amino acids: CSARDIVGRMFF. As DNA, the CDR3 is TGCAGTGCTAGAGATATCGTAGGACGGATGTTTTTT. The chain employs TRBV20-1 and TRBJ1-4; D is undetermined. The germline V gene has CDR1 DFQATT and CDR2 SNEGSKA (reference sequence). Between the trimmed V and J ends, which lost 0 bases and 15 bases, there was a span of 14 bases. The CDR3 is made up of 12 amino acids.

The V call is TRBV21-1, the J call TRBJ1-6; TRBD1, the D gene given by the table, was not confirmed from the DNA. TRBV21-1 is recorded as a pseudogene. The CDR3 is 16 residues long. As DNA, the CDR3 is TGTGCCAGCAGCAAATTGGGACAGGGAGGGCATTCACCCCTCCACTTT. Protein: CASSKLGQGGHSPLHF.

The chain is built from TRBV13 and TRBJ2-1; TRBD2 aligns across 8 bases. V was pared by 5 bases and J by 2 bases, with 8 bases of the junction left unmatched. The CDR3 extends over 16 amino acids. Germline V gene sequence: CDR1 PRHDT, CDR2 FYEKMQ (reference sequence). The CDR3 nucleotides are TGTGCCAGCAGCCCGGGGACTAGACTCACCTACAATGAGCAGTTCTTC. It codes for CASSPGTRLTYNEQFF.

This clonotype was counted between two and nine times. The gene calls are TRBV20-1 and TRBJ2-3, with 7 bases that match TRBD2. The V gene end was trimmed by 0 bases and the J gene end by 5 bases; junction bases not matched to a gene: 5. Germline V gives CDR1 DFQATT, CDR2 SNEGSKA (reference sequence). The CDR3 is 14 amino acids. The CDR3 DNA follows: TGCAGTGCTAGAGATCGGGGGGTAGGAGATACGCAGTATTTT. Its translation is CSARDRGVGDTQYF.

With regard to this clonotype: Since no conserved phenylalanine or tryptophan closes the CDR3, a read error is the likely cause. The rearrangement joins TRBV4-3 to TRBJ1-2; 7 positions match TRBD1. V lost 4 bases, J lost 8 bases, and 10 bases stayed unmatched. Per germline, CDR1 LGHNA and CDR2 YSLEER. This CDR3 spans 14 amino acids. The CDR3 DNA reads as TGCGCCAGCAGCCTCCTTGACAGGGTAGGAGGCTACACCTAC. Protein: CASSLLDRVGGYTY.

J is TRBJ1-2 and V is TRBV4-3; no clear D gene. The V gene's germline CDR1 is LGHNA and CDR2 YSLEER. This CDR3 is 13 amino acids long. V dropped 0 bases and J dropped 6 bases, with 8 bases sitting between them. This CDR3 reads CASSQDLRNGYTF. As DNA, the CDR3 is TGCGCCAGCAGCCAAGATCTCAGGAATGGCTACACCTTC.

This sequence joins TRBV6-2 or TRBV6-3 and TRBJ2-1; TRBD2 matches at 7 bases. Per the germline V gene, CDR1 is MNHEY and CDR2 is SVGEGT. J lost 7 bases, V lost 3 bases, and 9 bases had no gene match. This CDR3 spans 15 amino acids. The CDR3 here is CASSYQPIAGNEQFF. The CDR3 DNA reads TGTGCCAGCAGTTATCAACCAATAGCGGGTAATGAGCAGTTCTTC.

This clonotype has a handful of counts. The chain carries TRBV20-1 and TRBJ2-7; D call uncertain. Trimming took off 4 bases at V and 6 bases at J, with 22 bases between the two ends. CDR3 length equals 15 residues. The germline V gene has CDR1 DFQATT and CDR2 SNEGSKA (reference sequence). The CDR3 DNA sequence: TGCAGTGCTAAAAGTTTGTCGGGCTTCCAAGGCGAGCAGTACTTC. Its translation is CSAKSLSGFQGEQYF.

The chain uses TRBV20-1 and TRBJ1-4; 7 nucleotides match TRBD1. Germline-derived CDR1 and CDR2 are DFQATT and SNEGSKA (reference sequence). J was trimmed by 8 bases and V by 2 bases; bases with no gene match: 5. The CDR3 runs to 13 residues. CDR3 in DNA: TGCAGTGCTAGAATGACAGGGAAAGAAAAACTGTTTTTT. Encoded protein: CSARMTGKEKLFF.

CDR3 sequence: CASSGGREDFYEQYF. CDR3 in DNA: TGTGCCAGCAGCGGGGGGAGGGAGGACTTCTACGAGCAGTACTTC. This chain uses TRBV9 with TRBJ2-7; TRBD2 aligns across 7 bases. Germline V CDR1 and CDR2: SGDLS, YYNGEE. The CDR3 consists of 15 residues. Unmatched junction bases numbered 9, after V lost 3 bases and J lost 3 bases.

CDR3 loop: CASSKRMQPTAFGEKLFF. The CDR3 DNA reads as TGCGCCAGCAGCAAACGAATGCAACCGACAGCTTTCGGTGAAAAACTGTTTTTT. The chain joins TRBV5-1 to TRBJ1-4, with D perhaps TRBD1 (5 bases). Germline V gene lookup returns CDR1 SGHRS and CDR2 YFSETQ. V lost 4 bases and J 7 bases, leaving 26 bases between the germline ends. CDR3 length: 18 residues.

Details on this clonotype: Being one base from a much bigger clone, this may be a read error. The genes are TRBV6-6 and TRBJ2-7; D not resolved. CDR1 and CDR2 (germline): MNHNY, SVGAGI (reference sequence). V lost 0 bases, J lost 6 bases, and 6 bases lay in between. This CDR3 is 12 amino acids long. The CDR3 DNA reads as TGTGCCAGCAGTTACTCGACGGCCGAGCAGTACTTC. As protein: CASSYSTAEQYF.

V is TRBV30 and J is TRBJ2-7; the D is unclear. Germline V gene sequence: CDR1 GTSNPN, CDR2 SVGIG (reference sequence). The CDR3 totals 13 residues. Trimming stripped 0 bases from V and 2 bases from J, with 8 bases between. CDR3 coding DNA: TGTGCCTGGAGTGTTTTAAACACCTACGAGCAGTACTTC. This sequence encodes CAWSVLNTYEQYF.

A note on this clonotype: At one end the junction does not follow the germline gene, possibly because of a read error. This chain links TRBV4-1 with TRBJ1-2; maybe TRBD1 (6 bases). The germline V gene has CDR1 MGHRA and CDR2 YSYEKL. This CDR3 contains 14 residues. The CDR3 DNA is TGCGCCAGCAGCCAAGTGTCAGGGGAGAATGGCTGCACCTTC. Translation gives CASSQVSGENGCTF.

A word on this clonotype: The germline gene is not matched at one end of the junction; a read error may be the cause. DNA for the CDR3: TGCAGTGCCAGGGGAGTGAACACTAAAGCTTTCTTT. Protein product: CSARGVNTKAFF. V and J are TRBV20-1 and TRBJ1-1, with D tentatively TRBD1 (6 bases). The CDR3 loop spans 12 amino acids. The V gene's germline CDR1 is DFQATT and CDR2 SNEGSKA (reference sequence).